Listed below are T cell receptor beta chains from one sample, sequenced in a study of blood T cells in healthy people across ages. TCRdb re-analysed the 5' RACE reads in MiXCR, keeping a single row per CDR3 protein. The sample shows 630,000 or so distinct CDR3 sequences, roughly 32% of them seen only once. Sequencing was performed on blood. These receptor sequences come from a woman of 80 years or more in good health. Both conserved end residues are part of each CDR3. D genes are given only for firm matches. Clone size is stated in some rows and not others, as once, few, many or a class when expanded.

clone size: many; V gene: TRBV20-1; D gene: TRBD1; J gene: TRBJ2-3; CDR3 DNA: TGCAGTGCTCGGACAGGGGGTGCAGATACGCAGTATTTT; CDR3 protein: CSARTGGADTQYF
clone size: NA; V gene: TRBV20-1; D gene: NA; J gene: TRBJ1-4; CDR3 DNA: TGCAGTGCTAGAGACAGGACCAAAAGAACTAATGAAAAACTGTTTTTT; CDR3 protein: CSARDRTKRTNEKLFF
clone size: many; V gene: TRBV6-5; D gene: TRBD1; J gene: TRBJ2-5; CDR3 DNA: TGTGCCAGCAGTTACACGACAGGGCCGGGGGAGACCCAGTACTTC; CDR3 protein: CASSYTTGPGETQYF
clone size: NA; V gene: TRBV7-2; D gene: NA; J gene: TRBJ1-1; CDR3 DNA: TGTGCCAGCAGCCATGACACGATCGAAGCTTTCTTT; CDR3 protein: CASSHDTIEAFF
clone size: NA; V gene: TRBV7-2; D gene: TRBD1; J gene: TRBJ2-5; CDR3 DNA: TGTGCCAGCAGCTATGGGACAGGGGGCCACGAGACCCAGTACTTC; CDR3 protein: CASSYGTGGHETQYF
clone size: few; V gene: TRBV6-1; D gene: NA; J gene: TRBJ1-1; CDR3 DNA: TGTGCCGGCAGTGATCTAGGAGCTTTCTTT; CDR3 protein: CAGSDLGAFF
clone size: many; V gene: TRBV7-9; D gene: NA; J gene: TRBJ2-5; CDR3 DNA: TGTGCCAGCAGCTCCCCCTCCGGGACGGCCCAAGAGACCCAGTACTTC; CDR3 protein: CASSSPSGTAQETQYF
clone size: NA; V gene: TRBV6-5; D gene: TRBD1; J gene: TRBJ2-7; CDR3 DNA: TGTGCCAGCAGGGGGACAGGGACCGGCGAGCAGTACTTC; CDR3 protein: CASRGTGTGEQYF
clone size: many; V gene: TRBV29-1; D gene: TRBD2; J gene: TRBJ2-5; CDR3 DNA: TGCAGCGTTGTACTAGCGGGGATGTTCCAAGAGACCCAGTACTTC; CDR3 protein: CSVVLAGMFQETQYF
clone size: many; V gene: TRBV28; D gene: NA; J gene: TRBJ2-5; CDR3 DNA: TGTGCCAGCAGTTTATCCCCTGGGGACCTCCAAGAGACCCAGTACTTC; CDR3 protein: CASSLSPGDLQETQYF
clone size: NA; V gene: TRBV5-4; D gene: NA; J gene: TRBJ2-5; CDR3 DNA: TGTGCCAGCAGCTTTAAGACGAGGGCGGAGACCCAGTACTTC; CDR3 protein: CASSFKTRAETQYF
clone size: many; V gene: TRBV27; D gene: NA; J gene: TRBJ2-7; CDR3 DNA: TGTGCCAGCAGCATGGGGTTTGGCAGGGGCTACGAGCAGTACTTC; CDR3 protein: CASSMGFGRGYEQYF
clone size: many; V gene: TRBV10-3; D gene: NA; J gene: TRBJ1-1; CDR3 DNA: TGTGCCATCGCCCGGGGGATTGAAGCTTTCTTT; CDR3 protein: CAIARGIEAFF
clone size: many; V gene: TRBV9; D gene: NA; J gene: TRBJ2-7; CDR3 DNA: TGTGCCAGCAGCGTAGCCGGGACAACCGACTACGAGCAGTACTTC; CDR3 protein: CASSVAGTTDYEQYF
clone size: many; V gene: TRBV20-1; D gene: NA; J gene: TRBJ2-7; CDR3 DNA: TGCAGTGGTGACGGGACGTCGAGTCCGGAGGGGTTCGGCGAGCAGTACTTC; CDR3 protein: CSGDGTSSPEGFGEQYF
clone size: many; V gene: TRBV4-1; D gene: TRBD2; J gene: TRBJ2-3; CDR3 DNA: TGCGCCAGCAGCCTTGTCGCGGGGGGGACCACAGATACGCAGTATTTT; CDR3 protein: CASSLVAGGTTDTQYF
clone size: NA; V gene: TRBV30; D gene: NA; J gene: TRBJ2-5; CDR3 DNA: TGTGCCTGGAGTGTACTAAGGGCGACCCAGTACTTC; CDR3 protein: CAWSVLRATQYF
clone size: many; V gene: TRBV11-2; D gene: TRBD1; J gene: TRBJ2-1; CDR3 DNA: TGTGCCAGCAGCTCGGACAGGGTTGGCGAGCAGTTCTTC; CDR3 protein: CASSSDRVGEQFF
clone size: many; V gene: TRBV7-2; D gene: NA; J gene: TRBJ2-5; CDR3 DNA: TGTGCCAGCAGCTTATCCGACATGCAAGAGACCCAGTACTTC; CDR3 protein: CASSLSDMQETQYF
clone size: NA; V gene: TRBV4-1; D gene: NA; J gene: TRBJ2-1; CDR3 DNA: TGCGCCAGCAGCCAAGATCCGGGACTCTCCTACAATGAGCAGTTCTTC; CDR3 protein: CASSQDPGLSYNEQFF
clone size: many; V gene: TRBV5-1; D gene: NA; J gene: TRBJ2-3; CDR3 DNA: TGCGCCAGCAGCCCCAGGGGATTTGGGAGCACAGATACGCAGTATTTT; CDR3 protein: CASSPRGFGSTDTQYF
clone size: many; V gene: TRBV4-3; D gene: TRBD1; J gene: TRBJ1-6; CDR3 DNA: TGCGCCAGCAGCCAAGGGGACAGAAGGTCACCCCTCCACTTT; CDR3 protein: CASSQGDRRSPLHF
clone size: once; V gene: TRBV28; D gene: NA; J gene: TRBJ2-1; CDR3 DNA: TGTGCCAGCAGTTCCGGGACTTTCAATGAGCAGTTCTTC; CDR3 protein: CASSSGTFNEQFF
clone size: NA; V gene: TRBV7-9; D gene: NA; J gene: TRBJ1-1; CDR3 DNA: TGTGCCAGCAGCTTTGGGGAAACTATGAACACTGAAGCTTTCTTT; CDR3 protein: CASSFGETMNTEAFF
clone size: many; V gene: TRBV7-2; D gene: NA; J gene: TRBJ2-2; CDR3 DNA: TGTGCCAGCAGCTTCTTTATCCCGCGAGACTCCGGGGAGCTGTTTTTT; CDR3 protein: CASSFFIPRDSGELFF
clone size: NA; V gene: TRBV6-1; D gene: TRBD2; J gene: TRBJ2-7; CDR3 DNA: TGTGCCAGCAGCTCAAGCGCGGGAGAGAGGTACGAGCAGTACTTC; CDR3 protein: CASSSSAGERYEQYF
clone size: NA; V gene: TRBV7-6; D gene: TRBD2; J gene: TRBJ2-5; CDR3 DNA: TGTGCCAGCAGCTTAGGCGGGGGGCGGGTCGAGACCCAGTACTTC; CDR3 protein: CASSLGGGRVETQYF
clone size: many; V gene: TRBV20-1; D gene: NA; J gene: TRBJ2-7; CDR3 DNA: TGCAGTGCTACCGGGACCGTTGGAGGCGAGCAGTACTTC; CDR3 protein: CSATGTVGGEQYF
clone size: many; V gene: TRBV4-3; D gene: TRBD2; J gene: TRBJ2-7; CDR3 DNA: TGCGCCAGCAGCCAAGATGGAGGACTAGCGGGGAAAAACGAGCAGTACTTC; CDR3 protein: CASSQDGGLAGKNEQYF
clone size: NA; V gene: TRBV3-1; D gene: NA; J gene: TRBJ1-2; CDR3 DNA: TGTGCCAGCAGCCAAGATTCCAGATCCGGCTACACCTTC; CDR3 protein: CASSQDSRSGYTF
clone size: NA; V gene: TRBV7-9; D gene: NA; J gene: TRBJ2-2; CDR3 DNA: TGTGCCAGCAGCCCCCCATTACCGAACACCGGGGAGCTGTTTTTT; CDR3 protein: CASSPPLPNTGELFF
clone size: many; V gene: TRBV5-1; D gene: TRBD1; J gene: TRBJ2-3; CDR3 DNA: TGCGCCAGCAGCTTGGCAGTCCTCGGACAGGGAATCTCGGGCACAGATACGCAGTATTTT; CDR3 protein: CASSLAVLGQGISGTDTQYF
clone size: many; V gene: TRBV29-1; D gene: TRBD1; J gene: TRBJ1-6; CDR3 DNA: TGCAGCGCTATGACAGGGGGAGGATCACCCCTCCACTTT; CDR3 protein: CSAMTGGGSPLHF
clone size: NA; V gene: TRBV5-1; D gene: NA; J gene: TRBJ1-1; CDR3 DNA: TGCGCCAGCAGCTTGTCCGAGACGGGGAACACTGAAGCTTTCTTT; CDR3 protein: CASSLSETGNTEAFF
clone size: NA; V gene: TRBV11-1; D gene: TRBD1; J gene: TRBJ2-7; CDR3 DNA: TGTGCCAGCAGCTTGGAAGGGGGGACAGGGACCTACGAGCAGTACTTC; CDR3 protein: CASSLEGGTGTYEQYF
clone size: many; V gene: TRBV7-9; D gene: NA; J gene: TRBJ1-5; CDR3 DNA: TGTGCCAGCAGCTTGGGTCGGGTTGGGATTGGAGGGCGTCAGCCCCAGCATTTT; CDR3 protein: CASSLGRVGIGGRQPQHF
clone size: many; V gene: TRBV20-1; D gene: NA; J gene: TRBJ2-7; CDR3 DNA: TGCAGTGCTAGGGCCCTGAAGGAAAGCTCCTACGAGCAGTACTTC; CDR3 protein: CSARALKESSYEQYF
clone size: NA; V gene: TRBV4-1; D gene: NA; J gene: TRBJ1-2; CDR3 DNA: TGCGCCAGCAGCCATGAACCTACAGGGAGAAACACCTTC; CDR3 protein: CASSHEPTGRNTF
clone size: NA; V gene: TRBV20-1; D gene: NA; J gene: TRBJ1-2; CDR3 DNA: TGCAGTGCTAGAGATAGTGGCAGGGGTGTCTATGGCTACACCTTC; CDR3 protein: CSARDSGRGVYGYTF
clone size: NA; V gene: TRBV19; D gene: TRBD2; J gene: TRBJ2-1; CDR3 DNA: TGTGCCAGTAGTATAAGAGCGGGGGGAGACAATGAGCAGTTCTTC; CDR3 protein: CASSIRAGGDNEQFF
clone size: NA; V gene: TRBV7-2; D gene: TRBD1; J gene: TRBJ2-7; CDR3 DNA: TGTGCCAGCAGCTTCGACAGGGTAACCGACGAGCAGTACTTC; CDR3 protein: CASSFDRVTDEQYF
clone size: many; V gene: TRBV10-2; D gene: TRBD2; J gene: TRBJ2-3; CDR3 DNA: TGCGCCAGCGGTGAGGGACTAGCGGTATTAGATACGCAGTATTTT; CDR3 protein: CASGEGLAVLDTQYF
clone size: many; V gene: TRBV7-6; D gene: NA; J gene: TRBJ2-7; CDR3 DNA: TGTGCCAGCAGCTTAGGACAGGGAGGAGGCGAGCAGTACTTC; CDR3 protein: CASSLGQGGGEQYF
clone size: NA; V gene: TRBV12-3/TRBV12-4; D gene: NA; J gene: TRBJ1-2; CDR3 DNA: TGTGCCAGCACCGAAAGGGCAGGGGACCATGGCTACACCTTC; CDR3 protein: CASTERAGDHGYTF
clone size: many; V gene: TRBV20-1; D gene: NA; J gene: TRBJ2-7; CDR3 DNA: TGCAGTGCTAGAACCGGCCGGGGTAGGGCCGGTGGCGAGCAGTACTTC; CDR3 protein: CSARTGRGRAGGEQYF
clone size: NA; V gene: TRBV27; D gene: TRBD2; J gene: TRBJ2-5; CDR3 DNA: TGTGCCAGCGGGACTAGCGGGAGCGGAGAGACCCAGTACTTC; CDR3 protein: CASGTSGSGETQYF
clone size: many; V gene: TRBV5-4; D gene: NA; J gene: TRBJ2-3; CDR3 DNA: TGTGCCAGCAGCTTGGCACTGGCGGGCACAGATACGCAGTATTTT; CDR3 protein: CASSLALAGTDTQYF
clone size: many; V gene: TRBV5-5; D gene: TRBD1; J gene: TRBJ2-5; CDR3 DNA: TGTGCCAGCAGCTCCGGGACAGAGTACCAAGAGACCCAGTACTTC; CDR3 protein: CASSSGTEYQETQYF
clone size: NA; V gene: TRBV7-2; D gene: NA; J gene: TRBJ2-7; CDR3 DNA: TGTGCCAGCAGCTTGGGGGGGGCAAACTCCTACGAGCAGTACTTC; CDR3 protein: CASSLGGANSYEQYF
clone size: many; V gene: TRBV6-1; D gene: TRBD2; J gene: TRBJ2-1; CDR3 DNA: TGTGCCAGCAGGGTGACTAGCGGGGGGGTGGAAGAGCAGTTCTTC; CDR3 protein: CASRVTSGGVEEQFF
clone size: NA; V gene: TRBV29-1; D gene: NA; J gene: TRBJ1-1; CDR3 DNA: TGCAGCGTCCCTGGCAGAATCAACACTGAAGCTTTCTTT; CDR3 protein: CSVPGRINTEAFF
clone size: many; V gene: TRBV3-1; D gene: NA; J gene: TRBJ2-3; CDR3 DNA: TGTGCCAGCAGGCACTCGGGACTTTTCACAGATACGCAGTATTTT; CDR3 protein: CASRHSGLFTDTQYF
clone size: many; V gene: TRBV9; D gene: TRBD2; J gene: TRBJ2-5; CDR3 DNA: TGTGCCAGCAGCGTCGGACTAGCCCAAGAGACCCAGTACTTC; CDR3 protein: CASSVGLAQETQYF
clone size: many; V gene: TRBV11-2; D gene: NA; J gene: TRBJ1-2; CDR3 DNA: TGTGCCAGCAGCTTCCTGGGGGACTATGGCTACACCTTC; CDR3 protein: CASSFLGDYGYTF
clone size: NA; V gene: TRBV11-2; D gene: NA; J gene: TRBJ2-1; CDR3 DNA: TGTGCCAGCAGCCCCGCACCTAGTCAGCAGTTCTTC; CDR3 protein: CASSPAPSQQFF
clone size: many; V gene: TRBV4-2; D gene: NA; J gene: TRBJ1-2; CDR3 DNA: TGTGCCAGCAGCCAAGAGACAACAGCAGCAAAGATTTATGGCTACACCTTC; CDR3 protein: CASSQETTAAKIYGYTF
clone size: many; V gene: TRBV6-1; D gene: TRBD2; J gene: TRBJ2-5; CDR3 DNA: TGTGCCAGCAGTGAAGAATTTAGCGGGGGGACGGGAGAGACCCAGTACTTC; CDR3 protein: CASSEEFSGGTGETQYF
clone size: once; V gene: TRBV4-1; D gene: TRBD2; J gene: TRBJ2-2; CDR3 DNA: TGCGCCAGCAGCCTTACCGGGACTAGCGGGGGGGCCCACACCGGGGAGCTGTTTTTT; CDR3 protein: CASSLTGTSGGAHTGELFF
clone size: NA; V gene: TRBV4-1; D gene: NA; J gene: TRBJ1-6; CDR3 DNA: TGCGCCAGCAGCCAGGCGGATCGCAGGTCCGACTCACCCCTCCACTTT; CDR3 protein: CASSQADRRSDSPLHF
clone size: NA; V gene: TRBV20-1; D gene: NA; J gene: TRBJ2-1; CDR3 DNA: TGCAGTGCTTCTACGGGCCTTCAGGCGTTCTACAATGAGCAGTTCTTC; CDR3 protein: CSASTGLQAFYNEQFF